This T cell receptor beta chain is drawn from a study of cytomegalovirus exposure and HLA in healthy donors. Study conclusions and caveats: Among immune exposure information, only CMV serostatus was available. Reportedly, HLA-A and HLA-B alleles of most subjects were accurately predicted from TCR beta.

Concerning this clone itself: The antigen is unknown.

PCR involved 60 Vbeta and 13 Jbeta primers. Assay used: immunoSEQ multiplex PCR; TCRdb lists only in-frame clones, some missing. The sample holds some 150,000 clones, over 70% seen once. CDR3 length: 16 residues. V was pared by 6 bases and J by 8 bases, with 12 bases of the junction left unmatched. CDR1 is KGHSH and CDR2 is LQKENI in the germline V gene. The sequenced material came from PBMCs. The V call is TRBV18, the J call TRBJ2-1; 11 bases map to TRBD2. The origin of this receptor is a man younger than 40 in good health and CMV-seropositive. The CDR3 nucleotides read TGTGCCAGCTCTCCTGTAGCGGGGGGGCCTCGAGATGAGCAGTTCTTC. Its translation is CASSPVAGGPRDEQFF.